This T cell receptor beta chain emerged from a study of blood T cell repertoires in COVID-19. In the study overall: Sources were T cells, B-cell-depleted T cells, or PBMCs; the material itself was cDNA or gDNA.

Participant ages covered about 18 to 89 years across 24 US areas. As processed by the authors: Reference gene primer amplification in the assay estimated nucleated cell counts. The table came from immunoSEQ multiplex PCR; TCRdb's copy has only in-frame clones and leaves some out. From that table come the V and J calls and clone size; the DNA was used to work out D and trimming. The data show 300,000 to 350,000 clones, with just over 85% seen just once and roughly 4.2% held by the top ten. The CDR3 spans 13 residues. Looked up from germline, CDR1 is SGHRS and CDR2 is YFSETQ. V dropped 5 bases and J dropped 6 bases, with 11 bases sitting between them.

The sequence derives from a woman aged 40-49 years with acute COVID-19. The sample consisted of PBMCs or T cells enriched from blood (not recorded which). The chain has TRBV5-1 and TRBJ2-2; no definite D call. The chain's CDR3 is CASSLSPPGELFF. CDR3 in DNA: TGCGCCAGCAGTCTTAGCCCGCCCGGGGAGCTGTTTTTT.